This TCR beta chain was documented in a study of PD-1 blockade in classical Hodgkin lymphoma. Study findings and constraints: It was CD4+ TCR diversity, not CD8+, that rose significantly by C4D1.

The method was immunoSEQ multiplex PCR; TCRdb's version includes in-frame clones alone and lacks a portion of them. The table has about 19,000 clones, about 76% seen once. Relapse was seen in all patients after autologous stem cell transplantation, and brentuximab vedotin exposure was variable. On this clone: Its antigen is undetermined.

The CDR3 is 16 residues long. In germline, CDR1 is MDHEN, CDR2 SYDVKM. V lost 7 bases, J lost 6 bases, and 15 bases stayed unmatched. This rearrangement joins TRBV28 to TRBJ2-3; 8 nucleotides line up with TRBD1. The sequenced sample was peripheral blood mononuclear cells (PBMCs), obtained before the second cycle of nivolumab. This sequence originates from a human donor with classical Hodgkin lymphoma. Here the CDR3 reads CASTDTETGDRDTQYF. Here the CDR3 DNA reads TGTGCCAGCACCGACACCGAGACAGGGGATAGGGATACGCAGTATTTT.